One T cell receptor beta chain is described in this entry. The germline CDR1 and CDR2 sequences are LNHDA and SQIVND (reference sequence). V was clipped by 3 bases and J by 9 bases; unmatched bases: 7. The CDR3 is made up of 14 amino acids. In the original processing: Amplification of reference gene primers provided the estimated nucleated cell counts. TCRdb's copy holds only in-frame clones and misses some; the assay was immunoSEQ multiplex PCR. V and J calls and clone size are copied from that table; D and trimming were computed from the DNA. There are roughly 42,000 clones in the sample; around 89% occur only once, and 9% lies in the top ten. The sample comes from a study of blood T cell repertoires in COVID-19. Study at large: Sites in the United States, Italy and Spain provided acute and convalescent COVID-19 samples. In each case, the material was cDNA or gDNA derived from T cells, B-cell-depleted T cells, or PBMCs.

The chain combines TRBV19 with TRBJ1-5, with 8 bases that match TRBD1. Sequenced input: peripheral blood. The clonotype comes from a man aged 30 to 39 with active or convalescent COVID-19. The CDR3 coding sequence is TGTGCCAGTAGTATCGGCAGGGGGCCATGGCCCCAGCATTTT. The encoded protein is CASSIGRGPWPQHF.